This TCR beta chain was obtained from a study of sequential checkpoint blockade in melanoma. With 0 bases removed from V and 8 bases from J, the gap between germline ends came to 13 bases. The germline V gene encodes CDR1 LGHNT and CDR2 FRNRAP. The CDR3 contains 14 residues. As for treatment: randomized to nivolumab then ipilimumab (arm A) or the reverse (arm B). This table comes from immunoSEQ multiplex PCR, and its TCRdb copy is limited to in-frame clones, with some not included. Of approximately 22,000 clones listed, approximately 68% are singletons. Sequencing was performed on CD8+ T cells sorted from blood (inferred from file names), taken from a patient given nivolumab and ipilimumab in sequence. This chain connects TRBV12-5 to TRBJ1-2; D is perhaps TRBD1 (6 bases). The clonotype comes from a human donor with melanoma. This CDR3 reads CASGLVEGDRGYTF. CDR3 bases: TGTGCTAGTGGTTTGGTAGAGGGGGATAGGGGCTACACCTTC.